These T cell receptor beta chains were read from a single sample in a study of beta chain features in type 1 diabetes. Some clones are missing from TCRdb's copy, which holds only in-frame ones; the method was immunoSEQ multiplex PCR. The data hold about 360,000 clones, with roughly 13% observed a single time. The specimen was naive CD4+ T cells from blood. These receptors all come from a man in his late teens or twenties in good health. CDR3s leave out the opening cysteine and the closing phenylalanine or tryptophan. D genes are given only for firm matches. Size values are once, few and many counts, or a class for expanded clones, and some rows have none.

cdr3_aa | clone_size | d_call | v_call
ASSLLGGAGANVLT | few | . | TRBV7-3
AWKVPAVTDTQY | few | . | TRBV30
ASSIQGGSYNEQF | . | . | TRBV19
SVGRATNTGELF | . | . | TRBV29-1
ASSSRIAIPAQH | . | . | TRBV7-3
ASKLGGPNEKLF | . | . | TRBV7-6
ASSSLAGVWNEQF | few | TRBD2 | TRBV7-2
ASSPSRDTEAF | few | . | TRBV18
ASSPATQNTEAF | . | . | TRBV18
ASLTSGGANEQF | few | TRBD2 | TRBV7-9
ASSLRQYTQY | many | . | TRBV7-2
AWSVLGGILAF | . | . | TRBV30
ASSLQMGPGQAPYNEQF | few | TRBD1 | TRBV5-6
AVGARYLSYEQY | few | . | TRBV7-9
ASSRGTSGYNEQF | . | TRBD2 | TRBV6-1
ASSPGTGQYNYGYT | few | TRBD1 | TRBV5-6
ASSLVGEDEKLF | . | . | TRBV5-6
ASSLVTSGFSYNEQF | . | TRBD2 | TRBV5-1
ASSLGQGLTPYSYEQY | few | . | TRBV7-9
ASSPNPGSQETQY | few | . | TRBV4-2
ASSQGQGAEKLF | few | . | TRBV4-3
ASTLGGSGHTGELF | few | . | TRBV9
ASSLAGPYEQY | few | . | TRBV5-6
ASSLDQGDEQY | . | TRBD1 | TRBV6-4
ASSPGRDIQY | many | . | TRBV7-9
ASSRGPGGNTGELF | few | TRBD1 | TRBV7-9
ASRRLAGVADTQY | few | TRBD2 | TRBV7-2
ASSPPITSGSYNEQF | few | TRBD2 | TRBV18
SVRTPGQGGYEQY | . | TRBD1 | TRBV29-1
ASSPTPETSGSKNEQF | few | TRBD2 | TRBV7-2
AWRRGGTNEKLF | . | TRBD1 | TRBV30
ASTRVSSYEQY | . | . | TRBV6-6
ASSPRDIQKSGANVLT | few | . | TRBV9
SVVAGTAYEQY | few | TRBD1 | TRBV29-1
ASSLGGRSAYNEQF | few | . | TRBV5-1
AITRTGGVGNEQF | few | . | TRBV10-3
AISEDRGPAGELF | . | TRBD1 | TRBV10-3
ASSDSAWEETQY | . | . | TRBV13
ASSFWTSGTEQY | . | TRBD2 | TRBV7-8
ASSQGGEQY | few | . | TRBV6-5
ASSFQEETQY | few | . | TRBV11-2
ASSLVSRTSTDTQY | few | . | TRBV5-1
ASSLQGAEGTEAF | . | TRBD1 | TRBV5-1
AWSSRTGYNQPQH | few | TRBD1 | TRBV30
ASGAGTGGFDTIY | . | TRBD1 | TRBV2
ASSSGQGIADTQY | few | TRBD1 | TRBV7-2
ASSLMGSRGPNTEAF | . | TRBD1 | TRBV7-3
ASSYKEEQF | . | . | TRBV10-3
ASRFTSGRAYEQY | few | TRBD2 | TRBV7-2
ASSFSGGGVDIQY | few | TRBD2 | TRBV28
ASSLVISGVNEQF | . | . | TRBV5-4
ASLRRGGGDTQY | . | TRBD2 | TRBV6-6
ASGLGTGVGYT | . | TRBD1 | TRBV12-5
ASSGTGGRTF | few | TRBD1 | TRBV9